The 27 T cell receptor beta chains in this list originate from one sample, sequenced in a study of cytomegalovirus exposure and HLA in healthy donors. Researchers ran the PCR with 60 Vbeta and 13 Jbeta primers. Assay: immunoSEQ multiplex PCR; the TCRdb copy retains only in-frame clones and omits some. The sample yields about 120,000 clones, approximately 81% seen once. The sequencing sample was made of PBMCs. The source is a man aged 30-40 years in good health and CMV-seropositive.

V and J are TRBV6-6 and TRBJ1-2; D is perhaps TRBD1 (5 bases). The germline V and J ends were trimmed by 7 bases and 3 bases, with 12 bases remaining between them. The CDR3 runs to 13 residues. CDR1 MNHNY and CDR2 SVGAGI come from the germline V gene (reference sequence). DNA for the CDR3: TGTGCCAGCAATCCTGGGGGGTACTATGGCTACACCTTC. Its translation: CASNPGGYYGYTF.

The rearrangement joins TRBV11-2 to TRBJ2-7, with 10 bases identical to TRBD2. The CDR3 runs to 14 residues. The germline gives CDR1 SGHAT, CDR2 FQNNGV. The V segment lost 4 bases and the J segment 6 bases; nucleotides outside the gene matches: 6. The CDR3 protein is CASSSLAGPSEQYF. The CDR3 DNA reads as TGTGCCAGCAGCTCACTAGCGGGACCGTCCGAGCAGTACTTC.

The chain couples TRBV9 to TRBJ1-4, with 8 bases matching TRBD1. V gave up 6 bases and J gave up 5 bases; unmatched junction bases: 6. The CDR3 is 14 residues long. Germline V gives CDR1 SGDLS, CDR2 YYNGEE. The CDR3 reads CASTPQGGNEKLFF. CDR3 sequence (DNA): TGTGCCAGCACCCCACAGGGGGGGAATGAAAAACTGTTTTTT.

The CDR3 is CASSLAAGPLHTQYF. CDR3 nucleotides: TGTGCCAGCAGCTTAGCGGCGGGGCCCCTCCATACGCAGTATTTT. The rearrangement uses TRBV7-2 and TRBJ2-3, with a possible D match to TRBD2 (6 bases). V lost 0 bases and J lost 7, with 14 bases in between. The germline gives CDR1 SGHTA, CDR2 FQGNSA. This CDR3 is built from 15 residues. The entire variable domain, with the rest obtained from reference TRBV7-2 and TRBJ2-3, is as follows: GAGVSQSPSNKVTEKGKDVELRCDPISGHTALYWYRQSLGQGLEFLIYFQGNSAPDKSGLPSDRFSAERTGGSVSTLTIQRTQQEDSAVYLCASSLAAGPLHTQYFGPGTRLTVL.

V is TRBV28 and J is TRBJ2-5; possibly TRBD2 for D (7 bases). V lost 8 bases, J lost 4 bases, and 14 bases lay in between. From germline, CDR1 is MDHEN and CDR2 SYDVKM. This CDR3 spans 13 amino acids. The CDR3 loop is CASGIGGGETQYF. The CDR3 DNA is TGTGCCAGCGGAATAGGGGGGGGAGAGACCCAGTACTTC.

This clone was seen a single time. CDR3 sequence (DNA): TGTGCCAGCAGCCTAGGGGGAGTGGGTGCTTCACCCCTCCACTTT. This gives the protein CASSLGGVGASPLHF. The V gene is TRBV27, the J gene TRBJ1-6; possible D gene TRBD1, 6 bases. V dropped 6 bases and J dropped 9 bases, with 18 bases sitting between them. Germline-derived CDR1 and CDR2 are MNHEY and SMNVEV (reference sequence). This CDR3 region has 15 residues.

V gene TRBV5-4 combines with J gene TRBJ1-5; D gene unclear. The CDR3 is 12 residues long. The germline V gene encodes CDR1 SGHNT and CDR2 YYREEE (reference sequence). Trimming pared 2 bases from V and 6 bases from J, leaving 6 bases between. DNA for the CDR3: TGTGCCAGCAGCTTTAGAGGTCAGCCCCAGCATTTT. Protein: CASSFRGQPQHF. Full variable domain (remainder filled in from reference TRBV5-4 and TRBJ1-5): ETGVTQSPTHLIKTRGQQVTLRCSSQSGHNTVSWYQQALGQGPQFIFQYYREEENGRGNFPPRFSGLQFPNYSSELNVNALELDDSALYLCASSFRGQPQHFGDGTRLSIL.

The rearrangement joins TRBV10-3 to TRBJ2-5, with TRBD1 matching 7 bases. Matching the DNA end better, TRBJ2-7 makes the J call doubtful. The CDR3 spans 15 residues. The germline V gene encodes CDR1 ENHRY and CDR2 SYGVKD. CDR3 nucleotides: TGTGCCATCAGATCGGACAGGCCGGCGGTTTTCGAGCAGTACTTC. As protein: CAIRSDRPAVFEQYF.

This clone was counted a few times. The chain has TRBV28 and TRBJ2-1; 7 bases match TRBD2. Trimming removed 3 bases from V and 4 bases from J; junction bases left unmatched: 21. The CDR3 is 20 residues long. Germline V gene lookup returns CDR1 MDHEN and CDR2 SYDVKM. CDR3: CASSFTIGSGDGSDYNEQFF. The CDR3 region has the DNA TGTGCCAGCAGTTTTACCATCGGAAGCGGGGACGGGAGTGATTACAATGAGCAGTTCTTC. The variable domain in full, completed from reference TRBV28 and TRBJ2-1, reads DVKVTQSSRYLVKRTGEKVFLECVQDMDHENMFWYRQDPGLGLRLIYFSYDVKMKEKGDIPEGYSVSREKKERFSLILESASTNQTSMYLCASSFTIGSGDGSDYNEQFFGPGTRLTVL.

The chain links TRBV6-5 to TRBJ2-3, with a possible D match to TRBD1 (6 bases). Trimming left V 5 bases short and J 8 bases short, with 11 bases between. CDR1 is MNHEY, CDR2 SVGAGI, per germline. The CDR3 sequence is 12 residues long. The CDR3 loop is CASSPPGVTQYF. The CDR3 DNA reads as TGTGCCAGCAGTCCCCCAGGGGTTACGCAGTATTTT.

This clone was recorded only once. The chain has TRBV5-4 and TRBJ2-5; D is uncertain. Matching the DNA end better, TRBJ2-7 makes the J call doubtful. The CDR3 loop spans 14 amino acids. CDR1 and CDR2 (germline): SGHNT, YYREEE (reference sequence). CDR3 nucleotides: TGTGCCAGCAGCTTGGGGGCGTCCACCTACGAGCAGTACTTC. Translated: CASSLGASTYEQYF.

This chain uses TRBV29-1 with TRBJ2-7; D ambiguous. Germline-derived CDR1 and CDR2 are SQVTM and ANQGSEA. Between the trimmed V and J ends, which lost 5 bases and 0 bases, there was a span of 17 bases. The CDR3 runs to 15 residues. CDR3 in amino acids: CSVSSPGRFSYEQYF. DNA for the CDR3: TGCAGCGTTAGTTCCCCAGGCCGATTCTCCTACGAGCAGTACTTC.

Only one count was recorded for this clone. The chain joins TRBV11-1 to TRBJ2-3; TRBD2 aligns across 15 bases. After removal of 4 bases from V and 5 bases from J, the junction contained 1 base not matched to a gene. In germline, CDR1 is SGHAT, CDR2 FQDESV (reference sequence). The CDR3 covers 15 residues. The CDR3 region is CASSWGLAGGDTQYF. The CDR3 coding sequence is TGTGCCAGCAGCTGGGGACTAGCGGGGGGAGATACGCAGTATTTT.

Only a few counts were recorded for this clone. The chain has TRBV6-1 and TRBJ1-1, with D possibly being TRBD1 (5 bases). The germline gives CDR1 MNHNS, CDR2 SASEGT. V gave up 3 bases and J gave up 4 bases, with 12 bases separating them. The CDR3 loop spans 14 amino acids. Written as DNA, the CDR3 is TGTGCCAGCAGTGACCCAGGGATCCGCACTGAAGCTTTCTTT. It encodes CASSDPGIRTEAFF.

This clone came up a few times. The CDR3 reads CASSERSRTNTGELFF. CDR3 coding DNA: TGTGCCAGCAGTGAGCGGTCCAGAACGAACACCGGGGAGCTGTTTTTT. This rearrangement joins TRBV25-1 to TRBJ2-2; D uncertain. CDR3 length: 16 residues. Trimming removed 3 bases from V and 0 bases from J, with 11 bases in between. The germline V gene encodes CDR1 MGHDK and CDR2 SYGVNS.

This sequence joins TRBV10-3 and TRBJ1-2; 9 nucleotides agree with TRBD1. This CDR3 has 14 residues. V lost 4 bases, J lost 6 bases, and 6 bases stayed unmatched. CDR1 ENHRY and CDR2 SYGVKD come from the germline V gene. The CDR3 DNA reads TGTGCCATCAGTGTTCATGACAGGGGGGATGGCTACACCTTC. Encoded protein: CAISVHDRGDGYTF.

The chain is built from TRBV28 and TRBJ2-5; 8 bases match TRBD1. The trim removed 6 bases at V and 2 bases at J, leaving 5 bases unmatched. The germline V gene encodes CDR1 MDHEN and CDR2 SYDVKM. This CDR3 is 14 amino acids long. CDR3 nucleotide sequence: TGTGCCAGCAGGCACCGGACAGGGCAAGAGACCCAGTACTTC. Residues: CASRHRTGQETQYF.

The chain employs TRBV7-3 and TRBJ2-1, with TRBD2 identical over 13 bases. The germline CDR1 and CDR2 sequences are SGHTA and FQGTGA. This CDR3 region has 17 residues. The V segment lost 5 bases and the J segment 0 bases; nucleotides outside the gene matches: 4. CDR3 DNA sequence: TGTGCCAGCAGCCAGGGACTAGCGGGGTACTCCTACAATGAGCAGTTCTTC. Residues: CASSQGLAGYSYNEQFF.

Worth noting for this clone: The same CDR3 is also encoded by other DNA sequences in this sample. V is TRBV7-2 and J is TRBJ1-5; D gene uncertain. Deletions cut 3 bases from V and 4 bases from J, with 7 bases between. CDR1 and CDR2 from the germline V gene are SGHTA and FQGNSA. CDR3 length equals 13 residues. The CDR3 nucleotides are TGTGCCAGCAGCTTGAGAGGAAATCAGCCCCAGCATTTT. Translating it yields CASSLRGNQPQHF.

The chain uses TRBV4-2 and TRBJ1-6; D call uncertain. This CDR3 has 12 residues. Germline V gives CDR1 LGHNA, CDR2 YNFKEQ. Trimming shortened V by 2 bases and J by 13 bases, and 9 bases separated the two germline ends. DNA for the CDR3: TGTGCCAGCAGCCAATGGCGGTCGCCCCTCCACTTT. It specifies CASSQWRSPLHF.

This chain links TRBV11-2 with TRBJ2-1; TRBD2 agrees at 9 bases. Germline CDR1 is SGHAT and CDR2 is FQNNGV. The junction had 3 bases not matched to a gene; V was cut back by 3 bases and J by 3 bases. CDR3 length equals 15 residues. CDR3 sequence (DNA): TGTGCCAGCAGCTTGAGCGGGGGGCGCTACAATGAGCAGTTCTTC. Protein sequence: CASSLSGGRYNEQFF.

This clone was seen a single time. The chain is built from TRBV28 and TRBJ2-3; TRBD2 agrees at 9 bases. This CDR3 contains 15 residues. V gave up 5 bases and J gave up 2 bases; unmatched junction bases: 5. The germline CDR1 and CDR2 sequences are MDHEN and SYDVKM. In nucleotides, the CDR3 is TGTGCCAGCAGTAAGAGCGGGAGGCCCACAGATACGCAGTATTTT. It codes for CASSKSGRPTDTQYF.

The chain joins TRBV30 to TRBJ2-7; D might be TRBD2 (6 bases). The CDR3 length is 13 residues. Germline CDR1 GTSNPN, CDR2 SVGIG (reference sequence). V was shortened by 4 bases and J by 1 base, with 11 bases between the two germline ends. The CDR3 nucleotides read TGTGCCTGGACAGACGGGGGTTCCTACGAGCAGTACTTC. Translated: CAWTDGGSYEQYF. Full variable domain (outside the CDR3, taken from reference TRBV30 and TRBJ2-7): SQTIHQWPATLVQPVGSPLSLECTVEGTSNPNLYWYRQAAGRGLQLLFYSVGIGQISSEVPQNLSASRPQDRQFILSSKKLLLSDSGFYLCAWTDGGSYEQYFGPGTRLTVT.

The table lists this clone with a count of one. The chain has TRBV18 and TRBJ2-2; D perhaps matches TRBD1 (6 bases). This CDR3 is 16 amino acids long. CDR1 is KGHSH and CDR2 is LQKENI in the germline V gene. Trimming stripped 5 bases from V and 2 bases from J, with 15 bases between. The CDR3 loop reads CASSETGTLNTGELFF. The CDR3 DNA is TGTGCCAGCTCAGAAACCGGGACACTTAACACCGGGGAGCTGTTTTTT.

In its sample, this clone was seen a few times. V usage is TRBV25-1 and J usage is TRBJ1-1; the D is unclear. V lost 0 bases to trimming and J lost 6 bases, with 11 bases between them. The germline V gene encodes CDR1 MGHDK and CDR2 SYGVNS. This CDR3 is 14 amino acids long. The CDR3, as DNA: TGTGCCAGCAGTGAATATGCGGGAAACGCTGAAGCTTTCTTT. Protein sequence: CASSEYAGNAEAFF. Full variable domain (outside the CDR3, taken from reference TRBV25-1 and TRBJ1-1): EADIYQTPRYLVIGTGKKITLECSQTMGHDKMYWYQQDPGMELHLIHYSYGVNSTEKGDLSSESTVSRIRTEHFPLTLESARPSHTSQYLCASSEYAGNAEAFFGQGTRLTVV.

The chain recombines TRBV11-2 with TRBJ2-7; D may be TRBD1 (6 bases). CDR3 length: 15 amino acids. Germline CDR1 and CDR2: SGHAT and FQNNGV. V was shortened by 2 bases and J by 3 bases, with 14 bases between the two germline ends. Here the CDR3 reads CASSLSQGTYYEQYF. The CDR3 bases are TGTGCCAGCAGCTTATCCCAGGGGACCTACTACGAGCAGTACTTC.

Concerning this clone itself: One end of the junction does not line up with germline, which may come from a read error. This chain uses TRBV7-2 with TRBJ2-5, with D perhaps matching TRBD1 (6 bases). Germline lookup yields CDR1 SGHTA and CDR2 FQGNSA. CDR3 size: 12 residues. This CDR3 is CASSSPQQGPDF. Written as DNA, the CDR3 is TGTGCCAGCAGCTCCCCGCAACAGGGTCCGGACTTC. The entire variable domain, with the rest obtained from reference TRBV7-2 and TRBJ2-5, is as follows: GAGVSQSPSNKVTEKGKDVELRCDPISGHTALYWYRQSLGQGLEFLIYFQGNSAPDKSGLPSDRFSAERTGGSVSTLTIQRTQQEDSAVYLCASSSPQQGPDFGPGTRLLVL.